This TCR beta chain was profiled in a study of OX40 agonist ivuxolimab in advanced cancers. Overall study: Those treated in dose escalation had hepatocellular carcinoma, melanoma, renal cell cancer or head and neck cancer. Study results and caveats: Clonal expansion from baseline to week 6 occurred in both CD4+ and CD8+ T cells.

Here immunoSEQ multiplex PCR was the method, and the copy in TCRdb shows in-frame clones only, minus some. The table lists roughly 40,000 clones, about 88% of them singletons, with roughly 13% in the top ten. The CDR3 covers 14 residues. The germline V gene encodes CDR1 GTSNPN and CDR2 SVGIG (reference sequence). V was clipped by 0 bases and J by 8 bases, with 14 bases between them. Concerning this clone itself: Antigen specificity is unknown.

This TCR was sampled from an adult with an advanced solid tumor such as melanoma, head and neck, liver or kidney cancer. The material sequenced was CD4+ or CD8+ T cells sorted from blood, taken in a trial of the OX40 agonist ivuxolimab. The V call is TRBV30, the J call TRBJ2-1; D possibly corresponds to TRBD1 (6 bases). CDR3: CAWSVLSWGHEQFF. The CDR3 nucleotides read TGTGCCTGGAGTGTTTTGTCGTGGGGGCATGAGCAGTTCTTC.